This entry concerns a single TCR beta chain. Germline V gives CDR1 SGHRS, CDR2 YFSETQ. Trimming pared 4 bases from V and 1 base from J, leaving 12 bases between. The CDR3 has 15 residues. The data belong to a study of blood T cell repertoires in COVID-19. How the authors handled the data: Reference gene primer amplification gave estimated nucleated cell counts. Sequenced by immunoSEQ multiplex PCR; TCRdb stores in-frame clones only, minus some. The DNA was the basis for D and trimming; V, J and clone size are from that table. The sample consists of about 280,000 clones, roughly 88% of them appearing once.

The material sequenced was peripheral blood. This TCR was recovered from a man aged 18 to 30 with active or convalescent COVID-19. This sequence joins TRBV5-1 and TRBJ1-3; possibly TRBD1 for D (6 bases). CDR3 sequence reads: CASSPRTASGNTIYF. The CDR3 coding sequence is TGCGCCAGCAGCCCGCGGACAGCATCTGGAAACACCATATATTTT.